This is a list of T cell receptor beta chains from one sample in a study of cytomegalovirus exposure and HLA in healthy donors. Libraries were prepared by immunoSEQ multiplex PCR; TCRdb keeps only in-frame clonotypes and omits some of them. Here the sample spans 120,000 to 150,000 clones, 60% to 85% being singletons. Source material: PBMCs. The receptors were sampled from a man aged 40-50 years in good health and CMV-seropositive. Both conserved end residues are part of each CDR3. Fields, in order: J gene, D gene, clone size, CDR3 length, V gene, CDR3 protein, CDR3 DNA. A D gene is named only where the DNA matches it firmly. The size entry is marked missing in some rows and otherwise reads once, few, many or a size class.

>TRBJ2-1|-|-|12|TRBV18
CASSSQAGEQFF
TGTGCCAGCTCATCTCAAGCGGGTGAGCAGTTCTTC
>TRBJ2-1|TRBD2|once|16|TRBV19
CASSILGLATGNEQFF
TGTGCCAGTAGTATACTGGGACTAGCTACGGGAAATGAGCAGTTCTTC
>TRBJ2-3|-|-|13|TRBV10-3
CAISESSPSTQYF
TGTGCCATCAGTGAGTCATCCCCATCTACGCAGTATTTT
>TRBJ2-7|-|-|13|TRBV5-6
CASSFVSSYEQYF
TGTGCCAGCAGCTTTGTCAGCTCCTACGAGCAGTACTTC
>TRBJ1-6|TRBD1|-|15|TRBV2
CASRMDRADNSPLHF
TGTGCCAGCAGGATGGACAGGGCGGATAATTCACCCCTCCACTTT
>TRBJ2-2|-|few|12|TRBV25-1
CASTGVHGELFF
TGTGCCAGCACTGGAGTTCACGGGGAGCTGTTTTTT
>TRBJ2-5|TRBD2|-|12|TRBV30
CAWSTGGETQYF
TGTGCCTGGAGTACCGGGGGGGAGACCCAGTACTTC
>TRBJ2-5|TRBD2|-|16|TRBV5-5
CASSLVLAGTKETQYF
TGTGCCAGCAGCTTGGTGCTAGCGGGGACGAAAGAGACCCAGTACTTC
>TRBJ1-1|-|-|14|TRBV7-9
CASSLEVRSTEAFF
TGTGCCAGCAGCTTAGAAGTGAGAAGCACTGAAGCTTTCTTT
>TRBJ2-5|TRBD1|once|16|TRBV4-3
CASSRTGTAYQETQYF
TGCGCCAGCAGCCGGACAGGGACAGCTTATCAAGAGACCCAGTACTTC
>TRBJ1-1|-|-|13|TRBV5-6
CASSKGTERGAFF
TGTGCCAGCAGCAAGGGGACGGAGCGGGGGGCTTTCTTT
>TRBJ2-4|TRBD2|-|14|TRBV14
CASSPSLSGGIQYF
TGTGCCAGCAGCCCGAGCCTTAGCGGGGGCATTCAGTACTTC
>TRBJ2-4|-|-|16|TRBV4-1
CASSQGVSGVGNIQYF
TGCGCCAGCAGCCAAGGTGTTTCGGGAGTGGGAAACATTCAGTACTTC
>TRBJ2-5|TRBD1|few|14|TRBV5-6
CASTGQGVGETQYF
TGTGCCAGCACCGGACAGGGGGTGGGGGAGACCCAGTACTTC
>TRBJ2-7|TRBD2|few|17|TRBV9
CASSVGGTSGSGGEQYF
TGTGCCAGCAGCGTAGGCGGGACTAGCGGGAGTGGGGGCGAGCAGTACTTC
>TRBJ1-2|TRBD1|-|17|TRBV9
CASSVEGQGSPFGGYTF
TGTGCCAGCAGCGTAGAGGGACAGGGATCACCCTTCGGCGGCTACACCTTC
>TRBJ1-3|TRBD1|-|15|TRBV10-1
CASSEGTANGNTIYF
TGCGCCAGCAGTGAAGGGACAGCAAACGGAAACACCATATATTTT
>TRBJ2-5|-|-|15|TRBV4-2
CASSQGFGVQETQYF
TGTGCCAGCAGCCAAGGGTTCGGGGTCCAAGAGACCCAGTACTTC
>TRBJ2-7|-|-|14|TRBV10-2
CATLMPDRAYEQYF
TGCGCCACCCTAATGCCCGACAGAGCCTACGAGCAGTACTTC
>TRBJ2-7|TRBD2|-|15|TRBV7-6
CASSLVSSGDYEQYF
TGTGCCAGCAGCTTAGTCTCTAGCGGAGACTACGAGCAGTACTTC
>TRBJ2-7|-|-|14|TRBV7-9
CASSLGALSYEQYF
TGTGCCAGCAGCTTAGGGGCCCTCTCCTACGAGCAGTACTTC
>TRBJ2-1|TRBD2|-|17|TRBV13
CASSSRLAGGSYNEQFF
TGTGCCAGCAGCTCGAGACTAGCGGGAGGGTCCTACAATGAGCAGTTCTTC
>TRBJ2-7|-|few|11|TRBV13
CASSPTYEQYF
TGTGCCAGCAGCCCTACCTACGAGCAGTACTTC